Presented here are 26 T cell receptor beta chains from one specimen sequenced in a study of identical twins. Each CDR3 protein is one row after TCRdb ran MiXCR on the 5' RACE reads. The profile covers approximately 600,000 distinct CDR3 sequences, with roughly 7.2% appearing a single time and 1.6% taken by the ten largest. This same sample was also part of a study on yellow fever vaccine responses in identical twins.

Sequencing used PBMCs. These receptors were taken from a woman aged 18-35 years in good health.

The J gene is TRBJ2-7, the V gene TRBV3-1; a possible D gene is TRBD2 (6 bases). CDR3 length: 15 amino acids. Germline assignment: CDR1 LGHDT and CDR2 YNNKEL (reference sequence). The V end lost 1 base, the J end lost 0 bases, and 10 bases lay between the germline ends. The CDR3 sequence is CASSQGTTPSYEQYF. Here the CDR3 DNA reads TGTGCCAGCAGCCAAGGGACTACCCCCTCCTACGAGCAGTACTTC.

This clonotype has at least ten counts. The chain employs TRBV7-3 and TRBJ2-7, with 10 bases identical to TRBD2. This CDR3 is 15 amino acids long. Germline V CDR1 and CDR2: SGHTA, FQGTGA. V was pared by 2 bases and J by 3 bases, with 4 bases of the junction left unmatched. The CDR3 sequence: CASSLGLAGDYEQYF. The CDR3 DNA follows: TGTGCCAGCAGCTTAGGCCTAGCGGGGGACTACGAGCAGTACTTC.

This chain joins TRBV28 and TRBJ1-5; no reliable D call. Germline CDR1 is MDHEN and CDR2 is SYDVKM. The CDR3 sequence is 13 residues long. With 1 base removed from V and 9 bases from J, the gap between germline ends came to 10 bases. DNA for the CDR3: TGTGCCAGCAGTTTATCGGCGGCCTGGCCCCAGCATTTT. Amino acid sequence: CASSLSAAWPQHF.

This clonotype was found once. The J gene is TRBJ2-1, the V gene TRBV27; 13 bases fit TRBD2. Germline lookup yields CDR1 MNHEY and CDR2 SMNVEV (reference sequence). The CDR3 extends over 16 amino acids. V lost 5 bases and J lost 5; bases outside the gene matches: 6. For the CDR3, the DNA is TGTGCCAGCAGTAGCCGACTAGCGGGAGGACACAATGAGCAGTTCTTC. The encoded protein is CASSSRLAGGHNEQFF.

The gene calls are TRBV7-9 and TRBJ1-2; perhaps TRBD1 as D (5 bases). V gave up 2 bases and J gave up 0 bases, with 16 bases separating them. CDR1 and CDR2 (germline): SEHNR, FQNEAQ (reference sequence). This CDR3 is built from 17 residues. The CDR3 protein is CASSLPVGDRPNYGYTF. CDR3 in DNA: TGTGCCAGCAGCTTACCTGTCGGTGACAGACCTAACTATGGCTACACCTTC.

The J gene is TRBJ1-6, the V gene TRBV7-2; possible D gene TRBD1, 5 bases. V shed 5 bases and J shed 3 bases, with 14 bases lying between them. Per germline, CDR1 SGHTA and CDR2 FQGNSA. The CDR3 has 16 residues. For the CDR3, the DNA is TGTGCCAGCAGCCCACGACTCGGACACTATAATTCACCCCTCCACTTT. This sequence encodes CASSPRLGHYNSPLHF.

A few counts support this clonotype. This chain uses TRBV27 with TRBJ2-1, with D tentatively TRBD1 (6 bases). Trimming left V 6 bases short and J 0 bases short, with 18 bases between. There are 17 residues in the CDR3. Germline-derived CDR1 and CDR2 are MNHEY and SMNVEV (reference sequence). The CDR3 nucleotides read TGTGCCAGCAGCCTCAGGGGACCTTTCAGCTCCTACAATGAGCAGTTCTTC. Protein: CASSLRGPFSSYNEQFF.

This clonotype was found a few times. CDR3 DNA: TGCGCCAGCAGCTTGGCCACCGGCAATGAGCAGTTCTTC. Its protein product is CASSLATGNEQFF. V is TRBV5-1 and J is TRBJ2-1; D remains ambiguous. Looked up from germline, CDR1 is SGHRS and CDR2 is YFSETQ. The CDR3 consists of 13 residues. Trimming took 0 bases from V and 6 from J, leaving 7 bases between them.

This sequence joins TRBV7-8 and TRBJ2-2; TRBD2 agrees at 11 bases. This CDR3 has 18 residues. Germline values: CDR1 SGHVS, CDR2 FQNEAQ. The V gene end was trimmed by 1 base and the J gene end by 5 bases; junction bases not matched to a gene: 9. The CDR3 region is CASSLDAGLAEKTGELFF. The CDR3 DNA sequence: TGTGCCAGCAGCTTAGACGCGGGACTAGCGGAAAAGACCGGGGAGCTGTTTTTT.

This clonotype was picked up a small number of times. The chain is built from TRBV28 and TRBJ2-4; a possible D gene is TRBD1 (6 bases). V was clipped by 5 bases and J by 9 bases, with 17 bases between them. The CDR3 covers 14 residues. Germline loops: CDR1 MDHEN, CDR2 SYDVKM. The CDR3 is CASSLRQDNSIQYF. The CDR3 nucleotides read TGTGCCAGCAGTCTACGACAGGATAATAGCATTCAGTACTTC.

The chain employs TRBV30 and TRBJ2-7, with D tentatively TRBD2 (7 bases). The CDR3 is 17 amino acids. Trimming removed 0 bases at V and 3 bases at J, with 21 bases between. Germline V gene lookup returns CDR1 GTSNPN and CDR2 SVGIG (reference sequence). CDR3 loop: CAWSVIFGTGGFYEQYV. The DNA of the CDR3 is TGTGCCTGGAGTGTAATCTTCGGGACGGGGGGCTTCTACGAGCAGTACGTC.

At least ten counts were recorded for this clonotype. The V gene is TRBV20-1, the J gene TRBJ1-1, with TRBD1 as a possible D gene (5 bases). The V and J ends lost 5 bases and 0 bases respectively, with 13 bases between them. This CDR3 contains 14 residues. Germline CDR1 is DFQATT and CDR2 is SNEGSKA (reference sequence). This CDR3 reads CSAVQGGMNTEAFF. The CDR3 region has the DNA TGCAGTGCTGTCCAGGGCGGAATGAACACTGAAGCTTTCTTT.

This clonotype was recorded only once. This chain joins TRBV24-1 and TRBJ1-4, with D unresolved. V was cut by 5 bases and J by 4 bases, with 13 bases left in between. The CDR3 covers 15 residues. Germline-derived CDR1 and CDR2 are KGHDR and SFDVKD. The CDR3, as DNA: TGTGCCACCAGTGCGGAAAACAGCCTTAATGAAAAACTGTTTTTT. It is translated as CATSAENSLNEKLFF.

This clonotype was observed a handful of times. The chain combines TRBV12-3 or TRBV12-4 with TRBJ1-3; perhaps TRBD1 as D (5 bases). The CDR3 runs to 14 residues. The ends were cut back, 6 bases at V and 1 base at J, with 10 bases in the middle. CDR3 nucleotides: TGTGCCAGCAGAGATCAGGGATCTGGAAACACCATATATTTT. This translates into CASRDQGSGNTIYF.

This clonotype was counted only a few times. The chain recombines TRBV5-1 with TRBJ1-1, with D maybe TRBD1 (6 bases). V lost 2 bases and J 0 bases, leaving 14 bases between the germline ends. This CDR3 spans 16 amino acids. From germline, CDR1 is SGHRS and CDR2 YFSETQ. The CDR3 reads CASSFLDSGMNTEAFF. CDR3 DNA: TGCGCCAGCAGCTTCTTGGACAGCGGCATGAACACTGAAGCTTTCTTT.

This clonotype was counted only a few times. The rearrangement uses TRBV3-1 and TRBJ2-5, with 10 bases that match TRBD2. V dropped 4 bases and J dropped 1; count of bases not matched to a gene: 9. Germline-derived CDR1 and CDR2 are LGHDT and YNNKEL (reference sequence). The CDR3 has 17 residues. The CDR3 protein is CASSLIQREGSQETQYF. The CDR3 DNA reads TGTGCCAGCAGCCTTATCCAGCGGGAGGGCTCCCAAGAGACCCAGTACTTC.

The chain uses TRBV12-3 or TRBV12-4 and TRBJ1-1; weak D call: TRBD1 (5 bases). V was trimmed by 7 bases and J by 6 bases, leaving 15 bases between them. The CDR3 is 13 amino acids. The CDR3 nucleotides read TGTGCCAGCATATCGGGGGGGTTGGCTGAAGCTTTCTTT. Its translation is CASISGGLAEAFF.

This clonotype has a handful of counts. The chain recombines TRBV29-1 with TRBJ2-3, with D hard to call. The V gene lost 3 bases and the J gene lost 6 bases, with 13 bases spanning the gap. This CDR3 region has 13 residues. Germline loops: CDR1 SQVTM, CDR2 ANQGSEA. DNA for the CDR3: TGCAGCGTTGAGTTTGGTCGCCAGGATACGCAGTATTTT. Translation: CSVEFGRQDTQYF.

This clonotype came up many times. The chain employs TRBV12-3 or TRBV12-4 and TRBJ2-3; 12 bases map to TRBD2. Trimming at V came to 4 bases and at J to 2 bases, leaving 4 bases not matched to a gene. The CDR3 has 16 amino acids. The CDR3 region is CASSSRTSGVTDTQYF. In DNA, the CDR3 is TGTGCCAGCAGTTCCAGGACTAGCGGGGTCACAGATACGCAGTATTTT.

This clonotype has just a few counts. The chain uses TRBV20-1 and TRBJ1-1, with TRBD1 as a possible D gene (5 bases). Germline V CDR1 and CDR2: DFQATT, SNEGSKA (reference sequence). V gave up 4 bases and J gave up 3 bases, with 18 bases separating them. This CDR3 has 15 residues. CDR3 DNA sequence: TGCAGTGCTAACTACCCCGGGGGGGTTGACACTGAAGCTTTCTTT. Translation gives CSANYPGGVDTEAFF.

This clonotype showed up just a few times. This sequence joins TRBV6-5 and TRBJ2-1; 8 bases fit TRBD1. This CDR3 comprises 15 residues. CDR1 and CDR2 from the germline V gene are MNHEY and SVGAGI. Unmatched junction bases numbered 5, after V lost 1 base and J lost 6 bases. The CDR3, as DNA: TGTGCCAGCAGTTACTACCAGGGGGCAGGCAATGAGCAGTTCTTC. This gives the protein CASSYYQGAGNEQFF.

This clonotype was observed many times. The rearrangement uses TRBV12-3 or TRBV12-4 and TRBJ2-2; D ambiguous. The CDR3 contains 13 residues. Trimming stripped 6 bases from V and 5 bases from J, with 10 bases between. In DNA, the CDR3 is TGTGCCAGCAGCCCCTGGGGAACCGGGGAGCTGTTTTTT. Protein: CASSPWGTGELFF.

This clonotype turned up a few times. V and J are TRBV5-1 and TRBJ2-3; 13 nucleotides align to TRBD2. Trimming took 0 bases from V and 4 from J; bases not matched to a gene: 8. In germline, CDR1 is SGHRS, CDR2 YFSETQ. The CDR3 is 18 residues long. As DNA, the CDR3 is TGCGCCAGCAGCTTGGACACTAGCGGGAGGGCGGGCGCAGATACGCAGTATTTT. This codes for CASSLDTSGRAGADTQYF. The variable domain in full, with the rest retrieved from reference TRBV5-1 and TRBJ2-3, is KAGVTQTPRYLIKTRGQQVTLSCSPISGHRSVSWYQQTPGQGLQFLFEYFSETQRNKGNFPGRFSGRQFSNSRSEMNVSTLELGDSALYLCASSLDTSGRAGADTQYFGPGTRLTVL.

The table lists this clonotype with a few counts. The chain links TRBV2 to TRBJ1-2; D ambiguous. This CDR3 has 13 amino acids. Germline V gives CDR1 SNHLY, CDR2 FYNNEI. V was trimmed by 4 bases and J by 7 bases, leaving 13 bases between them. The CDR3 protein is CASSGLVLTGYTF. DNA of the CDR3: TGTGCCAGCAGTGGCCTTGTGTTGACTGGCTACACCTTC.

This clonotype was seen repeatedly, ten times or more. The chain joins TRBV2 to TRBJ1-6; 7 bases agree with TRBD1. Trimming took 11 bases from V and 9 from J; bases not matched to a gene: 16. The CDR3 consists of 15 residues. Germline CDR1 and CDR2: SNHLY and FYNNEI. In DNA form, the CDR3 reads TGTGCCGGGACAGAACAGTCGGGGAATGCTTCACCCCTCCACTTT. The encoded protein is CAGTEQSGNASPLHF.

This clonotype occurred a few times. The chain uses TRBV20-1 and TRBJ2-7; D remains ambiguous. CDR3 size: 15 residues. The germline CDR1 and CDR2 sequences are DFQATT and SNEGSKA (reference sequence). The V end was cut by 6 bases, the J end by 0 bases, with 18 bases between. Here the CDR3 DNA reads TGCAGTGCGGAATCCGGGCAGGCGAGCTCCTACGAGCAGTACGTC. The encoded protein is CSAESGQASSYEQYV.